The next 29 T cell receptor beta chains were all read from a single sample in a study of blood T cell repertoires in COVID-19. Method: immunoSEQ multiplex PCR; TCRdb's copy keeps in-frame clones and lacks some. Of 200,000 to 250,000 clones in the sample, roughly 87% were seen once. The sequencing sample was made of PBMCs or T cells enriched from blood (not recorded which). The receptors derive from a woman aged 30 to 39 with acute COVID-19.

The CDR3 reads CASSPPGQGWDIQYF. DNA for the CDR3: TGTGCCAGCAGCCCCCCAGGACAGGGTTGGGACATTCAGTACTTC. The J gene is TRBJ2-4, the V gene TRBV7-2, with 8 positions matching TRBD1. V was pared by 5 bases and J by 8 bases, with 11 bases of the junction left unmatched. Germline V gives CDR1 SGHTA, CDR2 FQGNSA. CDR3 length equals 15 residues.

The V call is TRBV7-9, the J call TRBJ1-1, with 8 bases that match TRBD1. Germline trimming cut 4 bases from V and 4 bases from J; bases unmatched to any gene: 2. The germline V gene encodes CDR1 SEHNR and CDR2 FQNEAQ (reference sequence). The CDR3 contains 13 residues. CDR3 DNA: TGTGCCAGCAGCTACACAGGGGGCACTGAAGCTTTCTTT. This codes for CASSYTGGTEAFF.

Comments on this clone: A junction boundary mismatches the germline segment, possibly from a read error. V is TRBV7-7 and J is TRBJ2-5; TRBD2 matches 13 bases. The CDR3 has 15 amino acids. Germline V lookup: CDR1 SSHAT, CDR2 FNYEAQ (reference sequence). The CDR3 region is CASSSGLAGQETQYF. In nucleotides, the CDR3 is TGTGCTAGCAGCTCGGGACTAGCGGGGCAGGAGACCCAGTACTTC.

The chain is built from TRBV5-1 and TRBJ2-7; D gene unclear. With 0 bases removed from V and 6 bases from J, the gap between germline ends came to 13 bases. CDR1 and CDR2 from the germline V gene are SGHRS and YFSETQ. The CDR3 totals 14 residues. In nucleotides, the CDR3 is TGCGCCAGCAGCTTGGGTTCGGAGTTACGCGAGCAGTACTTC. Protein: CASSLGSELREQYF.

The chain's CDR3 is CASSLEWGGPDRDTEAFF. CDR3 nucleotides: TGTGCCAGCAGCTTGGAGTGGGGAGGGCCGGATAGGGACACTGAAGCTTTCTTT. The V call is TRBV7-9, the J call TRBJ1-1, with D hard to call. The CDR3 is made up of 18 amino acids. The germline CDR1 and CDR2 sequences are SEHNR and FQNEAQ (reference sequence). The V end lost 3 bases, the J end lost 3 bases, and 23 bases lay between the germline ends.

This clone has only one observation. The gene calls are TRBV4-1 and TRBJ2-7, with D possibly matching TRBD2 (5 bases). This CDR3 has 16 amino acids. V dropped 6 bases and J dropped 6 bases, with 24 bases sitting between them. CDR1 MGHRA and CDR2 YSYEKL come from the germline V gene. CDR3 amino acids: CASRFSLVEGAGEQYF. The CDR3 DNA sequence: TGCGCCAGCAGATTCAGCCTGGTAGAGGGAGCCGGCGAGCAGTACTTC.

The chain couples TRBV19 to TRBJ2-7, with a weak D call TRBD1 (6 bases). Germline CDR1 and CDR2: LNHDA and SQIVND (reference sequence). V dropped 6 bases and J dropped 2 bases, with 23 bases sitting between them. This CDR3 has 17 amino acids. CDR3 residues: CASSAQPIGGSTYEQYF. Written as DNA, the CDR3 is TGTGCCAGTAGCGCCCAGCCTATAGGGGGAAGCACCTACGAGCAGTACTTC.

The chain uses TRBV4-3 and TRBJ2-1; TRBD1 agrees at 9 bases. Trimming took 1 base from V and 7 from J; bases not matched to a gene: 5. The CDR3 length is 15 residues. The V gene's germline CDR1 is LGHNA and CDR2 YSLEER. As DNA, the CDR3 is TGCGCCAGCAGCCAAGTCGGACAGGGGTTGAATGAGCAGTTCTTC. Translation: CASSQVGQGLNEQFF.

For the CDR3, the DNA is TGTGCCTGGATCTCAGACAGCTTGAACACTGAAGCTTTCTTT. It codes for CAWISDSLNTEAFF. The genes are TRBV30 and TRBJ1-1; possibly TRBD1 for D (5 bases). Germline CDR1 GTSNPN, CDR2 SVGIG (reference sequence). The CDR3 runs to 14 residues. Between the trimmed V and J ends, which lost 4 bases and 0 bases, there was a span of 12 bases.

This clone has only one observation. The rearrangement joins TRBV6-2 or TRBV6-3 to TRBJ2-7; 7 nucleotides align to TRBD1. V dropped 4 bases and J dropped 2; count of bases not matched to a gene: 2. The CDR3 runs 13 residues. Looked up from germline, CDR1 is MNHEY and CDR2 is SVGEGT. CDR3 sequence (DNA): TGTGCCAGCAGTTGGGACAGAACCTACGAGCAGTACTTC. Translating it yields CASSWDRTYEQYF.

In its sample, this clone was seen once. J is TRBJ2-1 and V is TRBV30; D not resolved. V was pared by 8 bases and J by 4 bases, with 18 bases between. This CDR3 has 14 amino acids. The V gene's germline CDR1 is GTSNPN and CDR2 SVGIG (reference sequence). CDR3 region: CALAFWSSYNEQFF. Here the CDR3 DNA reads TGTGCCCTGGCATTTTGGAGCTCTTACAATGAGCAGTTCTTC.

The genes are TRBV7-6 and TRBJ2-3, with D possibly matching TRBD2 (5 bases). Germline CDR1 SGHVS, CDR2 FNYEAQ. The CDR3 length is 15 residues. Between the trimmed V and J ends, which lost 5 bases and 1 base, there was a span of 13 bases. This CDR3 is CASSLRLGGTDTQYF. CDR3 DNA sequence: TGTGCCAGCAGCCTTCGACTCGGGGGCACAGATACGCAGTATTTT.

This rearrangement joins TRBV3-1 (or the pseudogene TRBV3-2) to TRBJ2-2; TRBD2 might be the D (5 bases). The CDR3 runs to 17 residues. CDR1 and CDR2 (germline): LGHDT, YNNKEL (reference sequence). V shed 0 bases and J shed 0 bases, with 11 bases lying between them. CDR3 bases: TGTGCCAGCAGCCAAGAATATCGGGGTGCGAACACCGGGGAGCTGTTTTTT. Its translation is CASSQEYRGANTGELFF.

This chain connects TRBV24-1 to TRBJ2-3; 7 bases match TRBD1. In germline, CDR1 is KGHDR, CDR2 SFDVKD. V was pared by 7 bases and J by 4 bases, with 4 bases of the junction left unmatched. The CDR3 spans 13 residues. CDR3: CATSGQGADTQYF. The CDR3 DNA follows: TGTGCCACCAGCGGGCAGGGGGCAGATACGCAGTATTTT.

A single count supports this clone. This chain joins TRBV7-9 and TRBJ1-4; tentatively, D is TRBD1 (6 bases). The CDR3 loop spans 15 amino acids. In germline, CDR1 is SEHNR, CDR2 FQNEAQ (reference sequence). Between the trimmed V and J ends, which lost 5 bases and 9 bases, there was a span of 19 bases. CDR3 DNA sequence: TGTGCCAGCAGCCGCTACAAGGGGGTAGACAAAAAACTGTTTTTT. This translates into CASSRYKGVDKKLFF.

V usage is TRBV27 and J usage is TRBJ1-5; 7 bases are shared with TRBD1. CDR3 length equals 15 residues. V shed 3 bases, J shed 3 bases, and the junction held 5 bases outside the gene matches. The germline CDR1 and CDR2 sequences are MNHEY and SMNVEV (reference sequence). The CDR3 region has the DNA TGTGCCAGCAGTTTGCGCACAGGGGCCAATCAGCCCCAGCATTTT. This translates into CASSLRTGANQPQHF.

The chain is built from TRBV6-5 and TRBJ2-5; TRBD2 agrees at 7 bases. After removal of 7 bases from V and 3 bases from J, the junction contained 5 bases not matched to a gene. CDR1 and CDR2 from the germline V gene are MNHEY and SVGAGI. CDR3 length: 13 amino acids. The CDR3 loop is CASKWGGKETQYF. In DNA form, the CDR3 reads TGTGCCAGCAAATGGGGGGGGAAAGAGACCCAGTACTTC.

The chain joins TRBV19 to TRBJ1-3; TRBD1 might be the D (6 bases). V was trimmed by 9 bases and J by 8 bases, leaving 17 bases between them. Germline V lookup: CDR1 LNHDA, CDR2 SQIVND (reference sequence). CDR3 size: 13 residues. CDR3: CASQDTQGHTIYF. In DNA, the CDR3 is TGTGCCAGCCAAGATACACAGGGTCACACCATATATTTT. The complete variable domain, with remaining parts taken from reference TRBV19 and TRBJ1-3, reads DGGITQSPKYLFRKEGQNVTLSCEQNLNHDAMYWYRQDPGQGLRLIYYSQIVNDFQKGDIAEGYSVSREKKESFPLTVTSAQKNPTAFYLCASQDTQGHTIYFGEGSWLTVV.

This clone was detected only a few times. The chain links TRBV5-6 to TRBJ1-3, with TRBD1 identical over 10 bases. The trim removed 5 bases at V and 4 bases at J, leaving 6 bases unmatched. This CDR3 comprises 15 residues. CDR1 is SGHDT, CDR2 YYEEEE, per germline. The CDR3 DNA sequence: TGTGCCAGCAGATCGGACAGGGGGTCCGGAAACACCATATATTTT. Its protein product is CASRSDRGSGNTIYF.

V is TRBV10-3 and J is TRBJ1-5, with 11 bases aligning to TRBD1. The germline CDR1 and CDR2 sequences are ENHRY and SYGVKD. The ends lost 8 bases at V and 5 bases at J; junction bases unmatched: 2. This CDR3 has 13 residues. The CDR3 region is CAIGTGGDQPQHF. In DNA, the CDR3 is TGTGCCATCGGGACAGGGGGAGATCAGCCCCAGCATTTT.

This rearrangement joins TRBV9 to TRBJ2-3, with TRBD2 identical over 7 bases. The ends lost 0 bases at V and 2 bases at J; junction bases unmatched: 3. This CDR3 is 15 amino acids long. CDR1 and CDR2 (germline): SGDLS, YYNGEE. For the CDR3, the DNA is TGTGCCAGCAGCGTAGCAGCGGGGCACACAGATACGCAGTATTTT. Residues: CASSVAAGHTDTQYF. Variable domain in full (rest from reference TRBV9 and TRBJ2-3): DSGVTQTPKHLITATGQRVTLRCSPRSGDLSVYWYQQSLDQGLQFLIQYYNGEERAKGNILERFSAQQFPDLHSELNLSSLELGDSALYFCASSVAAGHTDTQYFGPGTRLTVL.

The J gene is TRBJ1-3, the V gene TRBV13; tentative D call: TRBD1 (6 bases). This CDR3 has 15 amino acids. Trimming took off 4 bases at V and 0 bases at J, with 10 bases between the two ends. In germline, CDR1 is PRHDT, CDR2 FYEKMQ (reference sequence). The CDR3 sequence is CASSSGHVSGNTIYF. CDR3 in DNA: TGTGCCAGCAGCTCGGGACACGTCTCTGGAAACACCATATATTTT.

This sequence joins TRBV4-1 and TRBJ2-1; 7 bases are a match to TRBD1. Losses at the gene ends were 4 bases for V and 7 bases for J; bases not matched to a gene: 7. Germline CDR1 and CDR2: MGHRA and YSYEKL. The CDR3 consists of 14 residues. CDR3 sequence (DNA): TGCGCCAGCAGCCTTGGGACAGCTGGGAATGAGCAGTTCTTC. This gives the protein CASSLGTAGNEQFF.

This sequence joins TRBV25-1 and TRBJ2-5; possibly TRBD1 for D (6 bases). V was pared by 1 base and J by 4 bases, with 7 bases between. Germline values: CDR1 MGHDK, CDR2 SYGVNS. The CDR3 is 13 residues long. The CDR3 DNA sequence: TGTGCCAGCAGTGAATTGGACAGAGAGACCCAGTACTTC. Protein: CASSELDRETQYF.

J is TRBJ1-5 and V is TRBV6-5, with unresolved D. Germline values: CDR1 MNHEY, CDR2 SVGAGI. Between the trimmed V and J ends, which lost 2 bases and 5 bases, there was a span of 10 bases. The CDR3 consists of 14 residues. CDR3 nucleotides: TGTGCCAGCAGTTACCTTGGCATTGATCAGCCCCAGCATTTT. Its translation is CASSYLGIDQPQHF.

This chain connects TRBV3-1 (or the pseudogene TRBV3-2) to TRBJ1-1; possible D gene TRBD1, 6 bases. The CDR3 is made up of 15 amino acids. Germline CDR1 reads LGHDT; CDR2 reads YNNKEL (reference sequence). The V and J ends lost 0 bases and 5 bases respectively, with 13 bases between them. The CDR3 nucleotides read TGTGCCAGCAGCCAAGAACCCAGGGGTGGTACTGAAGCTTTCTTT. Translating it yields CASSQEPRGGTEAFF.

The chain combines TRBV12-3 or TRBV12-4 with TRBJ2-5; no reliable D call. Trimming took off 5 bases at V and 5 bases at J, with 12 bases between the two ends. CDR3 length: 13 amino acids. This CDR3 is CASSIQERETQYF. The DNA for the CDR3 is TGTGCCAGCAGTATCCAGGAAAGGGAGACCCAGTACTTC.

This chain uses TRBV6-5 with TRBJ1-2; 7 bases line up with TRBD1. This CDR3 is 13 amino acids long. Germline loops: CDR1 MNHEY, CDR2 SVGAGI. Trimming at V came to 6 bases and at J to 7 bases, leaving 8 bases not matched to a gene. The CDR3 region is CASRPGTVVGYTF. CDR3 nucleotide sequence: TGTGCCAGCAGACCCGGGACAGTGGTTGGCTACACCTTC.

The chain recombines TRBV10-3 with TRBJ1-5; 8 positions match TRBD1. CDR3 length: 17 residues. V gave up 5 bases and J gave up 3 bases; unmatched junction bases: 12. The germline CDR1 and CDR2 sequences are ENHRY and SYGVKD. CDR3 residues: CAISKHPGTGLNQPQHF. In nucleotides, the CDR3 is TGTGCCATCAGTAAACATCCCGGGACAGGACTCAATCAGCCCCAGCATTTT.